These T cell receptor beta chains were read from a single sample in a study of CD8 T cell repertoires and HIV-1 epitope variants. Assay used: immunoSEQ multiplex PCR; TCRdb lists only in-frame clones, some missing. The sample gives 80,000 to 95,000 clones, roughly 77% of which show up once; about a quarter is in the top ten. Sequenced input: uncultured baseline CD8+ T cells from peripheral blood mononuclear cells (PBMCs). These TCRs come from a male donor with HIV. The CDR3 runs from the conserved cysteine through the conserved F or W. A D gene is named only where the DNA matches it firmly. Clone size is stated in some rows and not others, as once, few, many or a class when expanded.

D	V	size	J	CDR3	DNA
-	TRBV7-2	few	TRBJ1-3	CASSLVGLGSGNTIYF	TGTGCCAGCAGCTTAGTGGGGTTGGGCTCTGGAAACACCATATATTTT
TRBD1	TRBV28	-	TRBJ2-1	CATLVWKGANEQFF	TGTGCCACTTTAGTTTGGAAGGGGGCAAATGAGCAGTTCTTC
TRBD2	TRBV27	-	TRBJ2-1	CASSLSSGDYNEQFF	TGTGCCAGCAGTTTATCGAGCGGGGACTACAATGAGCAGTTCTTC
-	TRBV29-1	once	TRBJ2-5	CSTRGELGRETQYF	TGCAGCACGAGGGGGGAGTTGGGTAGGGAGACCCAGTACTTC
-	TRBV19	-	TRBJ1-2	CASSNLVEGNYGYTF	TGTGCCAGTAGTAACCTCGTGGAGGGCAACTATGGCTACACCTTC
TRBD1	TRBV28	few	TRBJ1-3	CASSSWTGESGNTIYF	TGTGCCAGCAGTTCGTGGACAGGAGAATCTGGAAACACCATATATTTT
TRBD1	TRBV19	many	TRBJ1-5	CASSIGTGVRQPQHF	TGTGCCAGTAGTATTGGGACAGGGGTACGTCAGCCCCAGCATTTT
TRBD2	TRBV5-4	-	TRBJ2-1	CASSLTSGRRGPNEQFF	TGTGCCAGCAGCTTGACTAGCGGGAGGCGGGGGCCAAATGAGCAGTTCTTC
-	TRBV7-9	-	TRBJ2-7	CASRLGGENNEQYF	TGTGCCAGCAGGCTAGGGGGAGAAAACAACGAGCAGTACTTC
-	TRBV10-3	-	TRBJ2-7	CAIRPGGSYEQYF	TGTGCCATCAGACCCGGAGGCTCCTACGAGCAGTACTTC
TRBD2	TRBV5-5	many	TRBJ2-7	CASSLGGGGQPDRDF	TGTGCCAGCAGCTTGGGAGGCGGGGGGCAGCCTGATCGAGACTTC
-	TRBV19	-	TRBJ2-4	CASSVTGLGNIQYF	TGTGCCAGTAGTGTTACAGGGTTAGGGAACATTCAGTACTTC
TRBD1	TRBV27	many	TRBJ2-1	CASSLEGTGYNEQFF	TGTGCCAGCAGCTTAGAAGGGACAGGCTACAATGAGCAGTTCTTC
-	TRBV6-6	-	TRBJ1-1	CASSYPTRQMNTEAFF	TGTGCCAGCAGTTACCCTACGAGACAGATGAACACTGAAGCTTTCTTT
-	TRBV27	-	TRBJ1-3	CASSLYEGSGNTIYF	TGTGCCAGCAGTTTATATGAGGGTTCTGGAAACACCATATATTTT
-	TRBV4-3	-	TRBJ1-5	CASSQDAFPGNQPQHF	TGCGCCAGCAGCCAAGATGCTTTCCCGGGGAATCAGCCCCAGCATTTT
TRBD1	TRBV6-5	-	TRBJ2-2	CASLRGQGFTGELFF	TGTGCCAGCCTTAGGGGACAGGGGTTCACCGGGGAGCTGTTTTTT
-	TRBV27	once	TRBJ2-1	CASRTRQDSYNEQFF	TGTGCCAGCCGCACAAGACAGGACTCCTACAATGAGCAGTTCTTC
TRBD1	TRBV6-1	-	TRBJ1-2	CASIKPGTGVDGYTF	TGTGCCAGCATTAAGCCCGGGACAGGGGTGGATGGCTACACCTTC
TRBD1	TRBV5-1	-	TRBJ2-1	CASSPYQGVDEQFF	TGCGCCAGCAGCCCATATCAGGGGGTCGATGAGCAGTTCTTC
-	TRBV5-1	-	TRBJ1-1	CASSQGRLNTEAFF	TGCGCCAGCAGCCAGGGACGGTTGAACACTGAAGCTTTCTTT
-	TRBV5-6	few	TRBJ1-5	CASSFSGNQPQHF	TGTGCCAGCAGCTTCTCGGGCAATCAGCCCCAGCATTTT
-	TRBV5-4	-	TRBJ2-5	CASSLLGGEGTQYF	TGTGCCAGCAGCTTGCTAGGGGGGGAGGGGACCCAGTACTTC
TRBD2	TRBV7-9	-	TRBJ2-5	CASSLNPAGVGETQYF	TGTGCCAGCAGCTTAAACCCAGCGGGGGTAGGAGAGACCCAGTACTTC
-	TRBV6-1	-	TRBJ1-1	CASSDLGGPNTEAFF	TGTGCCAGCAGTGATTTGGGCGGACCCAACACTGAAGCTTTCTTT
-	TRBV6-4	once	TRBJ2-3	CASSLTSQDTDTQYF	TGTGCCAGCAGCCTTACTAGTCAGGATACAGATACGCAGTATTTT
-	TRBV21-1	-	TRBJ2-7	CASSSRGGFSYEQYF	TGTGCCAGCAGCTCCCGAGGGGGGTTCTCCTACGAGCAGTACTTC
TRBD1	TRBV7-9	few	TRBJ1-5	CASSFSGGLQPQHF	TGTGCCAGCAGCTTTTCAGGGGGGCTTCAGCCCCAGCATTTT
-	TRBV7-8	-	TRBJ1-5	CASSSQGLNQPQHF	TGTGCCAGCAGCTCACAGGGATTGAATCAGCCCCAGCATTTT
TRBD2	TRBV7-2	-	TRBJ2-1	CASSSLSGGYNEQFF	TGTGCCAGCAGCTCCCTTAGCGGGGGCTACAATGAGCAGTTCTTC
TRBD1	TRBV28	few	TRBJ2-7	CASRGTGGRTYEQYF	TGTGCCAGCAGGGGGACAGGGGGAAGAACCTACGAGCAGTACTTC
-	TRBV5-1	-	TRBJ1-1	CASSLGDPRNTEAFF	TGCGCCAGCAGCTTGGGGGACCCAAGGAACACTGAAGCTTTCTTT
TRBD1	TRBV19	-	TRBJ2-7	CASSMSDRNYEQYF	TGTGCCAGTAGTATGTCGGACAGGAACTACGAGCAGTACTTC
TRBD1	TRBV28	-	TRBJ2-2	CASSPNPPGQGHTGELFF	TGTGCCAGCAGCCCGAATCCCCCGGGACAGGGGCACACCGGGGAGCTGTTTTTT
TRBD1	TRBV6-5	-	TRBJ1-1	CASREGAYDEAFF	TGTGCCAGCAGAGAGGGGGCGTACGATGAAGCTTTCTTT
-	TRBV5-1	-	TRBJ2-7	CASSPDAHAYEQYF	TGCGCCAGCAGCCCGGACGCGCATGCCTACGAGCAGTACTTC
TRBD1	TRBV30	few	TRBJ2-5	CACSPGQGAKTQYF	TGTGCCTGTTCTCCGGGACAGGGGGCAAAGACCCAGTACTTC
TRBD1	TRBV14	-	TRBJ2-3	CASRAQGAMTDTQYF	TGTGCCAGCAGGGCCCAGGGGGCTATGACAGATACGCAGTATTTT
-	TRBV30	-	TRBJ2-2	CAWSVERPNTGELFF	TGTGCCTGGAGTGTCGAGCGGCCGAACACCGGGGAGCTGTTTTTT
-	TRBV19	-	TRBJ1-3	CASSPRGGLQVNTIYF	TGTGCCAGTAGTCCCAGAGGGGGACTGCAAGTAAACACCATATATTTT
-	TRBV2	-	TRBJ1-6	CASSRDPRPLALHF	TGTGCCAGCAGTAGAGACCCGAGGCCTCTGGCCCTCCACTTT
TRBD2	TRBV9	-	TRBJ2-5	CASSDMRGSETQYF	TGTGCCAGCAGCGATATGCGGGGGTCGGAGACCCAGTACTTC
-	TRBV6-6	-	TRBJ2-1	CASSTRLPSGNEQFF	TGTGCCAGCAGCACAAGATTGCCATCGGGGAATGAGCAGTTCTTC
TRBD2	TRBV5-4	-	TRBJ2-3	CASSLAGADRGTQYF	TGTGCCAGCAGCTTAGCGGGAGCGGACCGTGGTACGCAGTATTTT
-	TRBV5-4	few	TRBJ2-3	CASSLDHSTDTQYF	TGTGCCAGCAGCTTGGACCATTCGACAGATACGCAGTATTTT
-	TRBV27	-	TRBJ1-2	CASGRTYGYTF	TGTGCCAGCGGCCGGACGTATGGCTACACCTTC
-	TRBV27	-	TRBJ1-1	CASSLKRNTEAFF	TGTGCCAGCAGTTTAAAAAGGAACACTGAAGCTTTCTTT
-	TRBV4-3	few	TRBJ1-1	CASSLGQNTEAFF	TGCGCCAGCAGCCTAGGACAGAACACTGAAGCTTTCTTT
-	TRBV20-1	-	TRBJ2-1	CSAYFNEQFF	TGCAGTGCTTATTTCAATGAGCAGTTCTTC
-	TRBV27	-	TRBJ1-2	CASRGPYGYTF	TGTGCCAGCAGAGGGCCCTATGGCTACACCTTC
-	TRBV19	-	TRBJ2-1	CASTQSSYNEQFF	TGTGCCAGCACACAGAGCTCCTACAATGAGCAGTTCTTC
-	TRBV7-2	-	TRBJ1-2	CASSLLAPVDYGYTF	TGTGCCAGCAGCTTATTAGCCCCTGTGGACTATGGCTACACCTTC